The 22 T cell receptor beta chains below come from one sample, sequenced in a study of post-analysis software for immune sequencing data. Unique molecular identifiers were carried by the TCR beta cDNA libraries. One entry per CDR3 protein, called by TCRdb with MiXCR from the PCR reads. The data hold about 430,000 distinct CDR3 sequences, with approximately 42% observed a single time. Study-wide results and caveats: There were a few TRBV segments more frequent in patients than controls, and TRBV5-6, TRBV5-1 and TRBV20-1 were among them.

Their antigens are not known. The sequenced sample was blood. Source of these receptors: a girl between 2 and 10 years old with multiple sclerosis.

The CDR3 DNA reads TGTGCCAGCAGCTATGGGACCCAGGTTACTGAAGCTTTCTTT. Translated, it gives CASSYGTQVTEAFF. The rearrangement links TRBV5-5 to TRBJ1-1; TRBD1 is a possible D gene (5 bases). Trimming took off 3 bases at V and 5 bases at J, with 14 bases between the two ends. Germline V gene lookup returns CDR1 SGHKS and CDR2 YYEKEE (reference sequence). The CDR3 runs to 14 residues.

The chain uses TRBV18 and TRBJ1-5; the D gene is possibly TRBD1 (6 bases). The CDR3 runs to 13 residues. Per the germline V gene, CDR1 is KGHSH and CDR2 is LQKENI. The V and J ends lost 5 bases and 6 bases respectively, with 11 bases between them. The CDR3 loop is CASSNREGQPQHF. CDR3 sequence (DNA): TGTGCCAGCTCAAACAGGGAGGGTCAGCCCCAGCATTTT.

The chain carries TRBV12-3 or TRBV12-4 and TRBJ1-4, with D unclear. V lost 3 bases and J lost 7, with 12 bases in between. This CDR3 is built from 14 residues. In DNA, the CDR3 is TGTGCCAGCAGTTTTGGTTGGGGTACTGAAAAACTGTTTTTT. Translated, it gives CASSFGWGTEKLFF.

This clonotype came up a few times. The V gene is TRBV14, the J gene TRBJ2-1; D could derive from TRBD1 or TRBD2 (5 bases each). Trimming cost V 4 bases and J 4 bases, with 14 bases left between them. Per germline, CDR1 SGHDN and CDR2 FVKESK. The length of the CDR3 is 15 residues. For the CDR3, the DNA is TGTGCCAGCAGCCGAGGGGTAGCATCTTACAATGAGCAGTTCTTC. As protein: CASSRGVASYNEQFF.

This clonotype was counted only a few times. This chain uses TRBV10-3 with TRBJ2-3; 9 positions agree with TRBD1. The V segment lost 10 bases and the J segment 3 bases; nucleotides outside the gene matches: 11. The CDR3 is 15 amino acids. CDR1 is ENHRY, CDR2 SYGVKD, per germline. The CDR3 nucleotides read TGTGCCACTGGACAGGGGTCGGGGCAGACAGATACGCAGTATTTT. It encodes CATGQGSGQTDTQYF.

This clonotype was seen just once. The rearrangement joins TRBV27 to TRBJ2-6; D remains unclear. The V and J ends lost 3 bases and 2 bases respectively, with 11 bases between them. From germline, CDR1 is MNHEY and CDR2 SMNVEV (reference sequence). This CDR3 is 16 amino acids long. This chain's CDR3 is CASSFLPPTGANVLTF. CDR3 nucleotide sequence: TGTGCCAGCAGTTTTCTCCCCCCTACTGGGGCCAACGTCCTGACTTTC.

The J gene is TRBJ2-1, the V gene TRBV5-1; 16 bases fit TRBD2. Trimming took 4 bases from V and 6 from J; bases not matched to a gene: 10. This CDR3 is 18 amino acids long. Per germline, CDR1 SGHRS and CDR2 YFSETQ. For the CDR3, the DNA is TGCGCCAGCAGCCCGGAGGGACTAGCGGGGGGGCGTCTCAATGAGCAGTTCTTC. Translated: CASSPEGLAGGRLNEQFF. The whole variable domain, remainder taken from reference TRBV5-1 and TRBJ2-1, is KAGVTQTPRYLIKTRGQQVTLSCSPISGHRSVSWYQQTPGQGLQFLFEYFSETQRNKGNFPGRFSGRQFSNSRSEMNVSTLELGDSALYLCASSPEGLAGGRLNEQFFGPGTRLTVL.

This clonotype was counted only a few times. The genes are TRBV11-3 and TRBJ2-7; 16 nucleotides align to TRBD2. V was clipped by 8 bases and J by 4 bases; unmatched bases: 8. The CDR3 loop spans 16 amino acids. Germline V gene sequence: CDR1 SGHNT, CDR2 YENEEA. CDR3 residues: CASRGTSGRDIYEQYF. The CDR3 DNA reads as TGTGCCAGCCGGGGGACTAGCGGGAGGGATATTTACGAGCAGTACTTC.

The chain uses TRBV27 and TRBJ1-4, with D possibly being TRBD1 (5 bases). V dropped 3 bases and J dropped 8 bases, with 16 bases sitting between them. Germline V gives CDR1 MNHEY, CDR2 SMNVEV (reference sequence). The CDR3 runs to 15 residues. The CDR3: CASSFWGLSKEKLFF. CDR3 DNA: TGTGCCAGCAGTTTCTGGGGACTAAGCAAAGAAAAACTGTTTTTT.

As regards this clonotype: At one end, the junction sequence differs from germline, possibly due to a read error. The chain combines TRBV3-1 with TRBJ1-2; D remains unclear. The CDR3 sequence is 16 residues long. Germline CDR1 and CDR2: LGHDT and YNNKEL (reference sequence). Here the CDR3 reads CASSRPSGLSNYGCTF. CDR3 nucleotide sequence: TGTGCCAGCAGCCGTCCGTCGGGTTTATCTAACTATGGCTGCACCTTC.

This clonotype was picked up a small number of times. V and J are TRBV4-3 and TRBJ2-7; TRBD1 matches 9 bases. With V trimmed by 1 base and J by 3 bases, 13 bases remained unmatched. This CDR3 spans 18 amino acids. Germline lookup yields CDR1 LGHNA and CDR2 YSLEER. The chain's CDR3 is CASSQVWVRDRDIYEQYF. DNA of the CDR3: TGCGCCAGCAGCCAAGTCTGGGTTAGGGACAGGGACATCTACGAGCAGTACTTC.

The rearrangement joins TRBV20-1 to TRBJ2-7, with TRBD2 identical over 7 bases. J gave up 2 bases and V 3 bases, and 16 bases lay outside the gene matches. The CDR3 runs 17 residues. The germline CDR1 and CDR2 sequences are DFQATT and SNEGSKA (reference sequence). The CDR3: CSARGALSSGNTYEQYF. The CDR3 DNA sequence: TGCAGTGCTAGGGGCGCTCTATCTAGCGGCAACACCTACGAGCAGTACTTC.

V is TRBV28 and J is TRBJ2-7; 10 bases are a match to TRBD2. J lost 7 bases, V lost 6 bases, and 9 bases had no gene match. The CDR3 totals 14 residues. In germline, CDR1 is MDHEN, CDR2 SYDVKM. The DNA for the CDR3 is TGTGCCAGCAGGTACCGGACTAGCGGATGGGAGCAGTACTTC. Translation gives CASRYRTSGWEQYF.

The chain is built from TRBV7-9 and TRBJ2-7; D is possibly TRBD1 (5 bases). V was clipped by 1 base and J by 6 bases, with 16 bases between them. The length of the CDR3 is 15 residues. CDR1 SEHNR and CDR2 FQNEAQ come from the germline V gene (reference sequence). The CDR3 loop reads CASSLGRRGLGEQYF. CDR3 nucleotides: TGTGCCAGCAGCTTAGGGCGTAGGGGCCTTGGCGAGCAGTACTTC.

As DNA, the CDR3 is TGCAGTGCTAGCCGAAGGGGGAGGGGGACGCAGTATTTT. This sequence encodes CSASRRGRGTQYF. This chain uses TRBV20-1 with TRBJ2-3; a possible D gene is TRBD2 (7 bases). CDR3 length: 13 amino acids. V lost 3 bases, J lost 9 bases, and 16 bases lay in between. Per germline, CDR1 DFQATT and CDR2 SNEGSKA (reference sequence).

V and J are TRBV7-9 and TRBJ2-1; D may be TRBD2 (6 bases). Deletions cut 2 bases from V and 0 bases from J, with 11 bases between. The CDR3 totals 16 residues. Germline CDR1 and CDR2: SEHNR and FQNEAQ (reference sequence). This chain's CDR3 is CASSLLAWSSYNEQFF. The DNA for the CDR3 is TGTGCCAGCAGCTTACTAGCGTGGAGCTCCTACAATGAGCAGTTCTTC.

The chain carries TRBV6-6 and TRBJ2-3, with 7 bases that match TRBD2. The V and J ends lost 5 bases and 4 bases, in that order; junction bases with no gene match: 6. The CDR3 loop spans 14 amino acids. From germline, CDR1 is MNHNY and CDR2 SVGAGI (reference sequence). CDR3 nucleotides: TGTGCCAGCAGTAGGGCGGGAGAGGCAGATACGCAGTATTTT. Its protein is CASSRAGEADTQYF.

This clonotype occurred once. The CDR3 nucleotides read TGTGCCAGTGGACAGAAATCTAACTATGGCTACACCTTC. Translated: CASGQKSNYGYTF. V and J are TRBV6-5 and TRBJ1-2; D perhaps matches TRBD1 (6 bases). The V gene lost 9 bases and the J gene lost 0 bases, with 11 bases spanning the gap. The V gene's germline CDR1 is MNHEY and CDR2 SVGAGI. The length of the CDR3 is 13 residues.

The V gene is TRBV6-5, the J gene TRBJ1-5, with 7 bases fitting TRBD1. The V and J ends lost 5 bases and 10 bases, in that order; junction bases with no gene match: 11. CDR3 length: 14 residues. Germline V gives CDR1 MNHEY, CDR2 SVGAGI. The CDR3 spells CASSHGTALHPQHF. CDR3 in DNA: TGTGCCAGCAGTCACGGGACAGCTCTTCATCCCCAGCATTTT.

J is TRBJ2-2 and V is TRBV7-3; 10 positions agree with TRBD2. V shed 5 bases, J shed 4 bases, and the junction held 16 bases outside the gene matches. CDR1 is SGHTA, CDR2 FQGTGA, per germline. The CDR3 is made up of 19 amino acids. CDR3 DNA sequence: TGTGCCAGCAGCCGTATTGGGGCTAGCGGGGGAATCGGCACCGGGGAGCTGTTTTTT. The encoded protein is CASSRIGASGGIGTGELFF.

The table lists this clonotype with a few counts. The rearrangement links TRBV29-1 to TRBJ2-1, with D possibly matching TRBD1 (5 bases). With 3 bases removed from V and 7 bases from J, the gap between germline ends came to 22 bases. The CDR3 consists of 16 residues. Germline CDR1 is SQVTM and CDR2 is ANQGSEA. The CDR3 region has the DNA TGCAGCGTTGAGAGTGTGAGTGAGGACATCTATAATGAGCAGTTCTTC. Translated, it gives CSVESVSEDIYNEQFF.

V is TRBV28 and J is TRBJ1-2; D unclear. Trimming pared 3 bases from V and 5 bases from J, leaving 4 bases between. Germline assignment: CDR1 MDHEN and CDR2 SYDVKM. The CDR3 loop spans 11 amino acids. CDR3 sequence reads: CASSFVYGYTF. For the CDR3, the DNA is TGTGCCAGCAGTTTCGTTTATGGCTACACCTTC.